These 6 T cell receptor beta chains originate from one sample sequenced in a study of blood T cell repertoires in COVID-19. Profiling relied on immunoSEQ multiplex PCR, and the TCRdb table lists in-frame clones only, not all of them. The sample carries a few hundred thousand clones, 80% to 90% recorded once. Sequencing was done on a sample of PBMCs or T cells enriched from blood (not recorded which). The receptors stem from a woman in her thirties or forties with acute COVID-19.

The chain recombines TRBV6-5 with TRBJ1-5, with D tentatively TRBD1 (5 bases). The ends were cut back, 8 bases at V and 0 bases at J, with 14 bases in the middle. CDR1 and CDR2 from the germline V gene are MNHEY and SVGAGI. The CDR3 is made up of 15 amino acids. In DNA form, the CDR3 reads TGTGCCAGCCTAACTGCAGGGAATAGCAATCAGCCCCAGCATTTT. Amino acid sequence: CASLTAGNSNQPQHF.

The gene calls are TRBV6-6 and TRBJ2-2; D perhaps matches TRBD1 (5 bases). This CDR3 region has 14 residues. Germline lookup yields CDR1 MNHNY and CDR2 SVGAGI (reference sequence). Trimming took off 2 bases at V and 5 bases at J, with 9 bases between the two ends. DNA of the CDR3: TGTGCCAGCAGTTACCCCAGGGCTACCGGGGAGCTGTTTTTT. Translating it yields CASSYPRATGELFF.

The chain uses TRBV7-3 and TRBJ1-3, with D perhaps matching TRBD1 (5 bases). CDR3 length: 16 amino acids. Looked up from germline, CDR1 is SGHTA and CDR2 is FQGTGA. Trimming cost V 2 bases and J 2 bases, with 13 bases left between them. CDR3 sequence: CASSLGGQGTGNTIYF. In DNA, the CDR3 is TGTGCCAGCAGCTTAGGTGGGCAGGGAACTGGAAACACCATATATTTT.

Note on this clone: Germline is not matched at one junction end, which may reflect a read error. This chain links TRBV24-1 with TRBJ2-1; TRBD1 matches 7 bases. This CDR3 is 15 amino acids long. Germline CDR1 reads KGHDR; CDR2 reads SFDVKD. For the CDR3, the DNA is TGTGCCACCAGTGACCCGGGACAGTCCTCCAATGAGCAGTTCTTC. It translates to CATSDPGQSSNEQFF.

The J gene is TRBJ1-2, the V gene TRBV6-5; 10 positions agree with TRBD1. The CDR3 totals 14 residues. The V segment lost 4 bases and the J segment 8 bases; nucleotides outside the gene matches: 7. CDR1 MNHEY and CDR2 SVGAGI come from the germline V gene. This chain's CDR3 is CASSWGQGLEGYTF. The DNA for the CDR3 is TGTGCCAGCAGTTGGGGACAGGGGCTAGAGGGCTACACCTTC.

The chain combines TRBV12-3 or TRBV12-4 with TRBJ2-1; D gene ambiguous. V was cut by 7 bases and J by 7 bases, with 8 bases left in between. The CDR3 spans 11 residues. CDR3 amino acids: CASTVANEQFF. The CDR3 region has the DNA TGTGCCAGCACCGTCGCGAATGAGCAGTTCTTC.